This record concerns one T cell receptor (beta chain) sequence. No antigen is known for it. No per-base quality is available; no much larger clone lies one base away. This record belongs to a study of blood T cells in healthy people across ages (dated by TCRdb to the mid-2010s). For the wider study: Template switching captured roughly one uniquely barcoded TCR beta cDNA molecule per two T cells in model experiments. The study measured age-related changes in TCR beta repertoire diversity using deep sequencing normalized with unique cDNA molecular identifiers. Four age groups were formed from the donors: young (average 16 years), middle-aged (around 39), aged (about 62) and long-lived (around 80). Donors of different ages were randomly distributed across sequencing lanes to avoid experimental bias. Using the same blood draw, the study looked at two additional independent replicas of 1 million unique cDNA reads for two donors, one aged 18 to 29 and the other aged 80 or older.

Libraries were prepared through 5' RACE. Sequencing relied on an Illumina HiSeq 2500. A second 7 to 11 cycle PCR used a sample-barcoded 5' primer and a J-beta primer mix. A unique molecular identifier was introduced onto each TCR beta cDNA molecule by a template-switch 5' adaptor carrying 12 random nucleotides. Each sample yielded at least 3 million CDR3-containing paired-end reads. First-strand cDNA synthesis was performed from all RNA using the Mint cDNA synthesis kit, with priming by a TRBC-specific oligonucleotide. All cDNA was treated with uracil-DNA glycosylase and then went through a first 18-cycle PCR with the universal primers M1SS and BC2_uni_R. The study's own analysis went as follows. Normalization of each sample was performed by random selection of 1 million high-quality reads, each carrying a distinct molecular identifier. Reads with shared molecular identifiers were discarded instead of being binned into consensus sequences. MiTCR, set to a Q25 quality threshold and the strictest error-elimination algorithm, was used for CDR3 identification, clonotype clustering and error correction. A nonparametric unseen species model with Euler transformation was used to estimate a lower bound on total TCR beta diversity. TCRdb reworked the public reads: Q25 trimming with fastp, MiXCR clone assembly, productive beta chains retained. CDR3 protein duplicates are merged, each entry listing the most common genes and DNA. These V and J calls originate from TCRdb's pipeline instead of the authors' own analysis. For this sample there are under 750,000 distinct CDR3 sequences; 47% appear just once. 20% to 25% of the sample rests with the top ten.

Broad study findings and their caveats: Compared with the aged group, the long-lived group had more naive CD4+ T cells, fewer expanded clones and increased TCR diversity, suggesting age selection. Because profiling used bulk unsorted PBMCs, naive and antigen-experienced compartments could not be compared conclusively. A strong correlation was found between observed TCR beta diversity and the percentage of naive T cells measured by flow cytometry. The CMV infection status of donors was not known, potentially confounding age-related changes in expanded clonotypes. Estimates of total diversity based on one million sequenced T cells were regarded as lower bounds and as underestimates. Observed TCR beta diversity per million T cells fell roughly linearly with age, and a significant reduction was already apparent by age around 40.

The CDR3, cysteine through phenylalanine, is 13 amino acids long. The only DNA kept is the CDR3, 39 bases in frame from the first base. Trimming removed 2 bases from V and 3 bases from J, leaving 6 bases between the germline ends. CDR1 MNHEY and CDR2 SVGEGT were looked up in the germline V gene. The donors were a few dozen Caucasian individuals from Russia, aged about 6 to 95 years, who were systemically healthy. Roughly 9 milliliters of peripheral blood were drawn from each donor into EDTA-treated Vacutainer tubes. Ficoll-Paque density-gradient centrifugation was used to isolate PBMCs, with at least 6.5 million per sample. Trizol reagent was used to extract total RNA from the PBMCs, yielding at least 6 micrograms per sample. The percentages of naive CD45RAhigh/CD27high T cells were determined by flow cytometry on a PBMC aliquot from every donor.

Sequencing used blood. This TCR came from a man aged 80 or over in good health. Here the chain combines TRBV6-2 or TRBV6-3 and TRBJ2-3; too little of a D gene remains to name it. The DNA sequence is as follows: TGTGCCAGCAGTTACCCTGAAACAGATACGCAGTATTTT. Its translation reads: CASSYPETDTQYF.